This TCR beta chain was captured by sequencing in a study of T cells after yellow fever vaccination. Overall study results and limits: A large majority of primary-vaccination clones showed up again after the booster (about 97% CD4, around 85% CD8). Abundant clonotypes from the bulk population could have been carried over as contaminants into FACS-sorted repertoires.

Deletions cut 0 bases from V and 0 bases from J, with 6 bases between. This CDR3 region has 15 residues. Germline V gene data show CDR1 as SGHTS and CDR2 as YDEGEE. UMIs and a universal primer site were added when TCR cDNA was made by 5'RACE template switching. TCRdb fed the 5' RACE reads into MiXCR, producing one record per CDR3 protein. The sample has around 350,000 distinct CDR3 sequences; approximately 5.7% are singletons. This clonotype appeared a few times. Its target is unknown. The specimen was PBMCs, collected 5 days after the yellow fever booster vaccination. This TCR was recovered from a man aged 30-40 years who received the YFV17D yellow fever vaccine. The chain carries TRBV5-8 and TRBJ1-4; D is uncertain. The CDR3 region is CASSLEPATNEKLFF. Written as DNA, the CDR3 is TGTGCCAGCAGCTTGGAACCTGCAACTAATGAAAAACTGTTTTTT.